What follows describes a single TCR beta chain. The CDR3 length is 15 residues. CDR1 and CDR2 from the germline V gene are SNHLY and FYNNEI. With 3 bases removed from V and 12 bases from J, the gap between germline ends came to 21 bases. Sequenced by immunoSEQ multiplex PCR; TCRdb stores in-frame clones only, minus some. The sample lists almost 85,000 clones, 95% to 98% seen once, with approximately 0.18% in the top ten. The sample belongs to a study of technical replicates of blood from a handful of donors. This sequence was found in a human donor in good health. The specimen sequenced was T cells isolated from PBMCs. The chain joins TRBV2 to TRBJ2-1; D unclear. The CDR3 DNA reads TGTGCCAGCAGTGACCTTCGAGGCAAGAAAGTAGGGCAGTTCTTC. Its protein is CASSDLRGKKVGQFF.